The 27 T cell receptor beta chains below all came from one sample that was sequenced in a study of T cell responses to AZD1222 COVID-19 vaccine. Here immunoSEQ multiplex PCR was the method, and the copy in TCRdb shows in-frame clones only, minus some. The top ten hold roughly 6% of the sample, which has roughly 90,000 clones, around 85% seen once. The sample was peripheral blood, taken on day 0 of AZD1222 vaccination. The receptor set was obtained from an adult in good health.

This chain links TRBV5-8 with TRBJ2-2; 7 bases agree with TRBD1. This CDR3 spans 17 amino acids. Germline trimming cut 3 bases from V and 3 bases from J; bases unmatched to any gene: 11. Germline V gene lookup returns CDR1 SGHTS and CDR2 YDEGEE. The CDR3 is CASSSRAWDSYTGELFF. The CDR3 DNA sequence: TGTGCCAGCAGCTCGCGGGCGTGGGACAGCTACACCGGGGAGCTGTTTTTT. Supplemented by reference TRBV5-8 and TRBJ2-2, the full variable domain reads EAGVTQSPTHLIKTRGQQATLRCSPISGHTSVYWYQQALGLGLQFLLWYDEGEERNRGNFPPRFSGRQFPNYSSELNVNALELEDSALYLCASSSRAWDSYTGELFFGEGSRLTVL.

The gene calls are TRBV27 and TRBJ1-1, with D possibly matching TRBD1 (5 bases). The CDR3 runs 15 residues. V gave up 5 bases and J gave up 0 bases, with 13 bases separating them. In germline, CDR1 is MNHEY, CDR2 SMNVEV (reference sequence). The CDR3 reads CASSRDSSMNTEAFF. The CDR3 nucleotides read TGTGCCAGCAGTCGCGACAGCAGCATGAACACTGAAGCTTTCTTT.

The genes are TRBV9 and TRBJ1-5, with 7 bases lining up with TRBD1. The CDR3 runs to 16 residues. V shed 0 bases, J shed 0 bases, and the junction held 3 bases outside the gene matches. CDR1 and CDR2 (germline): SGDLS, YYNGEE. The CDR3 loop reads CASSVDGDSSNQPQHF. CDR3 bases: TGTGCCAGCAGCGTAGATGGGGACAGTAGCAATCAGCCCCAGCATTTT.

The chain's CDR3 is CASSLKFSNTEAFF. The CDR3 DNA reads TGTGCCAGCAGCTTAAAGTTCTCGAACACTGAAGCTTTCTTT. The V gene is TRBV7-6, the J gene TRBJ1-1; no definite D call. Germline V gene data show CDR1 as SGHVS and CDR2 as FNYEAQ. V was cut by 2 bases and J by 1 base, with 8 bases left in between. This CDR3 spans 14 amino acids.

The chain has TRBV11-2 and TRBJ1-2; weak D call: TRBD1 (5 bases). V gave up 3 bases and J gave up 0 bases, with 11 bases separating them. This CDR3 is 15 amino acids long. Germline CDR1 SGHAT, CDR2 FQNNGV. CDR3 in amino acids: CASSFRQTTNYGYTF. CDR3 DNA sequence: TGTGCCAGCAGCTTCCGACAGACTACTAACTATGGCTACACCTTC.

The chain is built from TRBV5-4 and TRBJ2-5, with 12 bases identical to TRBD1. This CDR3 region has 15 residues. The J segment lost 4 bases and the V segment lost 5 bases, leaving 6 bases of the junction unmatched. Per the germline V gene, CDR1 is SGHNT and CDR2 is YYREEE (reference sequence). CDR3 bases: TGTGCCAGCAGAAGAGGGACAGGGGGCTCAGAGACCCAGTACTTC. Translating it yields CASRRGTGGSETQYF.

This chain joins TRBV7-2 and TRBJ2-6; no reliable D call. Trimming removed 5 bases from V and 0 bases from J, with 20 bases in between. This CDR3 region has 19 residues. Looked up from germline, CDR1 is SGHTA and CDR2 is FQGNSA. DNA of the CDR3: TGTGCCAGCAGCCCTCGCCGTGTGTGGGGTAGCTCTGGGGCCAACGTCCTGACTTTC. It codes for CASSPRRVWGSSGANVLTF.

V and J are TRBV7-6 and TRBJ1-2; the match to TRBD1 covers 7 bases. This CDR3 comprises 15 residues. With V trimmed by 1 base and J by 8 bases, 10 bases remained unmatched. The germline CDR1 and CDR2 sequences are SGHVS and FNYEAQ. The CDR3 DNA follows: TGTGCCAGCAGCTTAGATGACAGGGCCGGGGGAGGCTACACCTTC. Translated, it gives CASSLDDRAGGGYTF.

This clone was found once. This CDR3 is CASSLRGSDGYTF. CDR3 sequence (DNA): TGTGCCAGCAGCCTTCGCGGGTCTGATGGCTACACCTTC. The chain has TRBV6-6 and TRBJ1-2; D gene uncertain. The CDR3 contains 13 residues. V gave up 6 bases and J gave up 6 bases, with 14 bases separating them. Per the germline V gene, CDR1 is MNHNY and CDR2 is SVGAGI (reference sequence).

The chain joins TRBV30 to TRBJ2-3; TRBD1 agrees at 8 bases. CDR1 is GTSNPN and CDR2 is SVGIG in the germline V gene (reference sequence). The CDR3 has 12 residues. With V trimmed by 8 bases and J by 5 bases, 6 bases remained unmatched. In nucleotides, the CDR3 is TGTGCCATCGACAGGGGCGGAGATACGCAGTATTTT. Translated, it gives CAIDRGGDTQYF. The complete variable domain, with remaining parts taken from reference TRBV30 and TRBJ2-3, reads SQTIHQWPATLVQPVGSPLSLECTVEGTSNPNLYWYRQAAGRGLQLLFYSVGIGQISSEVPQNLSASRPQDRQFILSSKKLLLSDSGFYLCAIDRGGDTQYFGPGTRLTVL.

J is TRBJ1-3 and V is TRBV9; no reliable D call. The CDR3 contains 15 residues. V was pared by 4 bases and J by 2 bases, with 13 bases between. Germline loops: CDR1 SGDLS, CDR2 YYNGEE. This CDR3 reads CASSLEGSTGNTIYF. CDR3 DNA sequence: TGTGCCAGCAGCTTAGAAGGGTCTACTGGAAACACCATATATTTT.

This chain uses TRBV7-9 with TRBJ2-2; D may be TRBD2 (5 bases). Germline CDR1 is SEHNR and CDR2 is FQNEAQ (reference sequence). This CDR3 has 15 amino acids. Trimming removed 6 bases from V and 4 bases from J, with 15 bases in between. The CDR3 bases are TGTGCCAGCAGTTCGAGGGCCCCTTCCACCGGGGAGCTGTTTTTT. Protein: CASSSRAPSTGELFF.

The J gene is TRBJ1-5, the V gene TRBV15; D perhaps matches TRBD1 (5 bases). V lost 0 bases, J lost 0 bases, and 12 bases lay in between. CDR3 length equals 17 residues. The V gene's germline CDR1 is LNHNV and CDR2 YYDKDF (reference sequence). The CDR3 protein is CATSRDRQGYSNQPQHF. Written as DNA, the CDR3 is TGTGCCACCAGCAGAGACCGGCAGGGCTATAGCAATCAGCCCCAGCATTTT.

The gene calls are TRBV4-2 and TRBJ2-7; 10 nucleotides agree with TRBD2. The CDR3 runs to 17 residues. Trimming removed 0 bases from V and 6 bases from J; junction bases left unmatched: 11. Germline lookup yields CDR1 LGHNA and CDR2 YNFKEQ. The chain's CDR3 is CASSQEPLLAGSLEQYF. The CDR3 DNA sequence: TGTGCCAGCAGCCAAGAGCCCTTACTAGCGGGATCACTCGAGCAGTACTTC.

The chain joins TRBV12-3 or TRBV12-4 to TRBJ1-1, with unresolved D. The CDR3 sequence is 12 residues long. Trimming removed 7 bases at V and 5 bases at J, with 11 bases between. The CDR3 nucleotides read TGTGCCAGCACCAAAATGGGGACTGAAGCTTTCTTT. It specifies CASTKMGTEAFF.

In the case of this clone: Other DNA sequences in the sample encode the same CDR3. The V gene is TRBV27, the J gene TRBJ1-2; 8 nucleotides line up with TRBD1. This CDR3 has 13 residues. CDR1 MNHEY and CDR2 SMNVEV come from the germline V gene (reference sequence). The J segment lost 5 bases and the V segment lost 4 bases, leaving 3 bases of the junction unmatched. Here the CDR3 DNA reads TGTGCCAGCAGTTCGGACAGGGTGTATGGCTACACCTTC. Amino acid sequence: CASSSDRVYGYTF.

V is TRBV5-6 and J is TRBJ2-7; D possibly uses TRBD1 or TRBD2 (5 bases each). The germline CDR1 and CDR2 sequences are SGHDT and YYEEEE. V was trimmed by 1 base and J by 4 bases, leaving 12 bases between them. The length of the CDR3 is 14 residues. CDR3 nucleotides: TGTGCCAGCAGCTTGCCGGGGAAGGGGTACGAGCAGTACTTC. This sequence encodes CASSLPGKGYEQYF.

The gene calls are TRBV7-9 and TRBJ2-3; D is perhaps TRBD2 (7 bases). There are 16 residues in the CDR3. Per germline, CDR1 SEHNR and CDR2 FQNEAQ (reference sequence). V was cut by 0 bases and J by 4 bases, with 14 bases left in between. Written as DNA, the CDR3 is TGTGCCAGCAGCTTAGCGAAGGGGGACTACTCAGATACGCAGTATTTT. This encodes CASSLAKGDYSDTQYF.

In this sample, this clone turned up a few times. The junction departs from germline at one end; a sequencing error may be responsible. The CDR3 DNA reads as TGTGCCAGCAGTACAAGGAGGGGAGAAGATATCTTC. Translation gives CASSTRRGEDIF. The gene calls are TRBV12-3 or TRBV12-4 and TRBJ2-1; D is perhaps TRBD2 (6 bases). CDR3 size: 12 residues.

This chain links TRBV19 with TRBJ1-5; possibly TRBD1 for D (5 bases). V was trimmed by 6 bases and J by 0 bases, leaving 12 bases between them. CDR1 LNHDA and CDR2 SQIVND come from the germline V gene (reference sequence). This CDR3 region has 15 residues. The CDR3 DNA is TGTGCCAGTAGACACGTGGGGCGTAGCAATCAGCCCCAGCATTTT. This gives the protein CASRHVGRSNQPQHF.

Notes on this clone: At one boundary the junction diverges from the germline segment, which might be a read error. The chain carries TRBV2 and TRBJ2-1; TRBD1 matches at 8 bases. Germline lookup yields CDR1 SNHLY and CDR2 FYNNEI. The CDR3 has 13 residues. The CDR3 loop reads CASTSGTGPRWIF. In DNA, the CDR3 is TGTGCCAGCACCTCCGGGACAGGCCCCCGGTGGATCTTC.

The chain has TRBV5-1 and TRBJ2-7; D remains ambiguous. The CDR3 is 14 amino acids. Trimming removed 0 bases from V and 0 bases from J, with 7 bases in between. Germline values: CDR1 SGHRS, CDR2 YFSETQ. For the CDR3, the DNA is TGCGCCAGCAGCTTGGCATCTAGCTCCTACGAGCAGTACTTC. Encoded protein: CASSLASSSYEQYF.

The chain employs TRBV10-3 and TRBJ1-5; 7 bases align to TRBD1. V was clipped by 0 bases and J by 9 bases; unmatched bases: 8. Germline V gene sequence: CDR1 ENHRY, CDR2 SYGVKD. The CDR3 runs 15 residues. CDR3 residues: CAISESTGSGGPQHF. CDR3 sequence (DNA): TGTGCCATCAGTGAGTCGACAGGTTCAGGGGGGCCCCAGCATTTT.

The chain links TRBV7-9 to TRBJ2-2; 10 nucleotides line up with TRBD1. CDR3 length: 16 amino acids. Germline values: CDR1 SEHNR, CDR2 FQNEAQ (reference sequence). V was clipped by 5 bases and J by 4 bases; unmatched bases: 7. In DNA, the CDR3 is TGTGCCAGCAGCCCCCCGACAGGGGGCGGCACCGGGGAGCTGTTTTTT. Residues: CASSPPTGGGTGELFF.

The gene calls are TRBV24-1 and TRBJ2-1; 7 positions agree with TRBD2. The J segment lost 2 bases and the V segment lost 4 bases, leaving 4 bases of the junction unmatched. Germline V CDR1 and CDR2: KGHDR, SFDVKD. This CDR3 region has 15 residues. As DNA, the CDR3 is TGTGCCACCAGTGACAGCGGGGTTCCCTACAATGAGCAGTTCTTC. Protein sequence: CATSDSGVPYNEQFF.

The chain is built from TRBV5-1 and TRBJ2-7, with D perhaps TRBD2 (5 bases). V dropped 3 bases and J dropped 6 bases, with 16 bases sitting between them. There are 14 residues in the CDR3. Germline V gene data show CDR1 as SGHRS and CDR2 as YFSETQ. The CDR3 here is CASSYDTGVGEQYF. In DNA form, the CDR3 reads TGCGCCAGCAGCTACGATACCGGGGTTGGCGAGCAGTACTTC.

The chain carries TRBV5-1 and TRBJ2-3; D ambiguous. The CDR3 extends over 15 amino acids. Germline loops: CDR1 SGHRS, CDR2 YFSETQ. Deletions cut 5 bases from V and 6 bases from J, with 19 bases between. The CDR3 DNA reads as TGCGCCAGCAGTGTTGGGCAGTCCGTTTCCGATACGCAGTATTTT. Amino acids: CASSVGQSVSDTQYF. The variable domain in full, with the rest retrieved from reference TRBV5-1 and TRBJ2-3, is KAGVTQTPRYLIKTRGQQVTLSCSPISGHRSVSWYQQTPGQGLQFLFEYFSETQRNKGNFPGRFSGRQFSNSRSEMNVSTLELGDSALYLCASSVGQSVSDTQYFGPGTRLTVL.